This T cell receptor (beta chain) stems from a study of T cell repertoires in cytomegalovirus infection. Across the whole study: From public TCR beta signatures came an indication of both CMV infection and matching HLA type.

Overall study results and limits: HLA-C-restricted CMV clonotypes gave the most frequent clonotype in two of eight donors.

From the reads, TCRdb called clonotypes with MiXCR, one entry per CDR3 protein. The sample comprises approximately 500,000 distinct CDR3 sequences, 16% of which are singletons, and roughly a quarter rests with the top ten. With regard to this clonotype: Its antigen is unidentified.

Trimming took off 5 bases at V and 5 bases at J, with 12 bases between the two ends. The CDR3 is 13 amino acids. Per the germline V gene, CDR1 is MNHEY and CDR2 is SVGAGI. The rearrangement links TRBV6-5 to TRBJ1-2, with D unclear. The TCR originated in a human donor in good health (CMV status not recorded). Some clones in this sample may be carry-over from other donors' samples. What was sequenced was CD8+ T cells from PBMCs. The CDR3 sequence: CASSSSLSYGYTF. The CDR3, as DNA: TGTGCCAGCAGTAGCAGCTTATCATATGGCTACACCTTC.